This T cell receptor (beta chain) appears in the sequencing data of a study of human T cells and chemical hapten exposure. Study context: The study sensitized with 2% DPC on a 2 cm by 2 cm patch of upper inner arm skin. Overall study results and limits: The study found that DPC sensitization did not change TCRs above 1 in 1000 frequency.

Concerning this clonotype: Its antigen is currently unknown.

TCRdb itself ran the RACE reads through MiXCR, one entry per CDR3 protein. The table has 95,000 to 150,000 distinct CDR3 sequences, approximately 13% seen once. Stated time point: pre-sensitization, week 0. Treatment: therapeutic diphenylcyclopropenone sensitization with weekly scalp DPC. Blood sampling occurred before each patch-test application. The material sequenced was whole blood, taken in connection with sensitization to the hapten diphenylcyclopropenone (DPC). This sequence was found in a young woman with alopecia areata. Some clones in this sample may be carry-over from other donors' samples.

CDR3 residues: CASSSPLAGGPLTDTQYF. In nucleotides, the CDR3 is TGTGCCAGCAGTTCCCCCCTAGCGGGGGGGCCCCTGACAGATACGCAGTATTTT. The chain combines TRBV6-5 with TRBJ2-3, with 12 nucleotides matching TRBD2. After removal of 4 bases from V and 3 bases from J, the junction contained 11 bases not matched to a gene. Germline V CDR1 and CDR2: MNHEY, SVGAGI. CDR3 length: 18 residues.